This T cell receptor beta chain derives from a study of molecular identifiers for immune sequencing clone quantification. Listed TCR primers, together with previously described methods, were used for the bulk TCR libraries. TCRdb passed the PCR reads through MiXCR, listing each CDR3 protein once. The sample lists tens of thousands of distinct CDR3 sequences, about a fifth occurring once. At least ten counts were recorded for this clonotype. The clonotype was recovered from a human donor in good health. Some libraries in this study had Jurkat cell RNA spiked in. The sequenced sample was naive CD8+ T cells from blood, with Jurkat cell RNA spiked in. Noted subset: FACS-sorted CD8+CD4-CCR7+CD45RA+ naive T cells.

CDR3 amino acids: CASSLLAGGGDTQYF. CDR3 DNA sequence: TGTGCCAGCAGCCTTCTGGCGGGAGGAGGAGATACGCAGTATTTT. The V and J genes are TRBV7-9 and TRBJ2-3, with TRBD2 matching over 8 bases. The CDR3 totals 15 residues. In germline, CDR1 is SEHNR, CDR2 FQNEAQ (reference sequence). With 5 bases clipped from V and 5 bases from J, the junction kept 9 bases outside the gene matches.